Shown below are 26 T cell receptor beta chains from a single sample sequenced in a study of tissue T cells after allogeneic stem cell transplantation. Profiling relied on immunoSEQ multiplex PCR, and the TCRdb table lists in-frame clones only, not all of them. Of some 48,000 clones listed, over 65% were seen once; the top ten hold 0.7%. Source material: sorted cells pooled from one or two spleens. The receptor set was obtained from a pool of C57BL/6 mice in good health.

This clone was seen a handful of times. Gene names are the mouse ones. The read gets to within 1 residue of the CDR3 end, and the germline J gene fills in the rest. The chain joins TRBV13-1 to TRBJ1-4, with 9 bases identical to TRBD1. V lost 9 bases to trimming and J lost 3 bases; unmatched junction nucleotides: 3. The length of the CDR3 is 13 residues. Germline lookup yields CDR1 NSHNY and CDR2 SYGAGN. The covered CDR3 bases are TGTGCCACCGGGACAGGGACCAACGAAAGATTATTT. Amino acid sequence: CATGTGTNERLF. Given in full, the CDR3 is CATGTGTNERLFF.

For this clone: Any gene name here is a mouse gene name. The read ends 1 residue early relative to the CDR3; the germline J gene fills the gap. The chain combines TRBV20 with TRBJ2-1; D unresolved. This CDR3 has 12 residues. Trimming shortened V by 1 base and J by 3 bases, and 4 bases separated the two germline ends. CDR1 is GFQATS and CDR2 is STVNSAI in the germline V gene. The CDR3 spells CGARVSYAEQFF. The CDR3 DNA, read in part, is TGTGGTGCTAGGGTTAGCTATGCTGAGCAGTTC. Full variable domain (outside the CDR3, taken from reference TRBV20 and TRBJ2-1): GALVYQYPRRTICKSGTSMRMECQAVGFQATSVAWYRQSPQKTFELIALSTVNSAIKYEQNFTQEKFPISHPNLSFSSMTVLNAYLEDRGLYLCGARVSYAEQFFGPGTRLTVL.

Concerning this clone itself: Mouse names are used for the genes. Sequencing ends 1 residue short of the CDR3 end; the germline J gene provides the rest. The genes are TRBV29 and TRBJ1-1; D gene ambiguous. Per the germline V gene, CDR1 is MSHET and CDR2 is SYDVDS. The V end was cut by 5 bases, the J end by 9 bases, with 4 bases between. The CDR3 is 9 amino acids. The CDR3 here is CASSLQVFF. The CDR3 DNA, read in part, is TGTGCTAGCAGTCTACAAGTCTTC.

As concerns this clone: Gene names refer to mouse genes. The CDR3 spells CASSFWASSGNTLYF. The DNA read from the CDR3 is TGTGCCAGCAGTTTCTGGGCTTCTTCTGGAAATACGCTCTAT. This rearrangement joins TRBV14 to TRBJ1-3; D is undetermined. The read ends 1 residue early relative to the CDR3; the germline J gene fills the gap. From germline, CDR1 is SGHDT and CDR2 FRDEAV. The CDR3 runs to 15 residues. V was trimmed by 0 bases and J by 0 bases, leaving 7 bases between them.

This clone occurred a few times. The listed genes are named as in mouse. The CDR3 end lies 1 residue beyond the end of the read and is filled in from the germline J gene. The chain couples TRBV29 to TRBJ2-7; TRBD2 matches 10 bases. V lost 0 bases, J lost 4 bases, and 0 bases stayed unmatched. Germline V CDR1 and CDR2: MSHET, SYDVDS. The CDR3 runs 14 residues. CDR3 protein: CASSLSDWGYEQYF. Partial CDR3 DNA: TGTGCTAGCAGTTTATCGGACTGGGGGTATGAACAGTAC.

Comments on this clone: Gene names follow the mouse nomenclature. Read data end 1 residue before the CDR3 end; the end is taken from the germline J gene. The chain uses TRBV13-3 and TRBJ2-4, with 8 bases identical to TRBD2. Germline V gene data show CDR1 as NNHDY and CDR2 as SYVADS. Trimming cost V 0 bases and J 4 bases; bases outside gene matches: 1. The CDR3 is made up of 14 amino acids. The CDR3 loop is CASSDAGGKNTLYF. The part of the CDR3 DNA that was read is TGTGCCAGCAGTGATGCTGGGGGGAAAAACACCTTGTAC.

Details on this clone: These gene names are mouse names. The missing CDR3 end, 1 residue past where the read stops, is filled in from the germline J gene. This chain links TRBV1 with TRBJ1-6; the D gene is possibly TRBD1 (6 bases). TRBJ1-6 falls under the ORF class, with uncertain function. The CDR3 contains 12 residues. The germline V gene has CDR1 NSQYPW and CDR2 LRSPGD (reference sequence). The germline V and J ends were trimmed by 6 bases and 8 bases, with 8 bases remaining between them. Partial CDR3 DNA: TGCACCTGCAGGAACAGGGATTCGCCCCTCTAC. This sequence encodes CTCRNRDSPLY. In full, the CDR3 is CTCRNRDSPLYF.

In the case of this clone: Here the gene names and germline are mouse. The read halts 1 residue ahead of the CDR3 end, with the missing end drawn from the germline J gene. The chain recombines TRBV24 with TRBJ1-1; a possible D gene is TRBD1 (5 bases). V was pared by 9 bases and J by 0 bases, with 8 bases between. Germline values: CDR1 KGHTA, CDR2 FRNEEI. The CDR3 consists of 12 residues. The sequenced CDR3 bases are TGTGCCAGGGGCAGGGCAAACACAGAAGTCTTC. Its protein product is CARGRANTEVF. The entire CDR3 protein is CARGRANTEVFF.

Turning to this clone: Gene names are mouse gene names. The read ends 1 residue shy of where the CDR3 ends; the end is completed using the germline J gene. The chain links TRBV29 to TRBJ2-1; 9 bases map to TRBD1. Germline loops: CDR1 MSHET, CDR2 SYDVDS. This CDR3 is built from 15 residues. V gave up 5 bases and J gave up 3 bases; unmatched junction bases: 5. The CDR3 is CASSTGGAGYAEQFF. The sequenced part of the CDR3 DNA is TGTGCTAGCAGTACAGGGGGCGCAGGCTATGCTGAGCAGTTC.

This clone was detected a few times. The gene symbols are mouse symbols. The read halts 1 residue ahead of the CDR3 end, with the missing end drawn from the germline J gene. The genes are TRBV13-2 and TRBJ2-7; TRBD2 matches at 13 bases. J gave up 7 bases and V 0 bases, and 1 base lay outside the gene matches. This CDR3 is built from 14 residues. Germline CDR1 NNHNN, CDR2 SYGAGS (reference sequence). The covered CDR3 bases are TGTGCCAGCGGTGATGGGGACTGGGGGGGGGAACAGTAC. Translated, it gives CASGDGDWGGEQY. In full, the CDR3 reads CASGDGDWGGEQYF.

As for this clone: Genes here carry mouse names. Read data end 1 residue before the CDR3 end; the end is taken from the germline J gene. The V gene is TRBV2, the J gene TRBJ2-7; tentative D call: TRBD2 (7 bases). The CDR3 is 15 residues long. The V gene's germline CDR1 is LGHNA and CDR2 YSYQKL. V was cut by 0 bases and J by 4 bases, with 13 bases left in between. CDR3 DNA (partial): TGTGCCAGCAGCCAAGATCGGGGGGCGGTATATGAACAGTAC. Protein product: CASSQDRGAVYEQY. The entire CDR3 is CASSQDRGAVYEQYF.

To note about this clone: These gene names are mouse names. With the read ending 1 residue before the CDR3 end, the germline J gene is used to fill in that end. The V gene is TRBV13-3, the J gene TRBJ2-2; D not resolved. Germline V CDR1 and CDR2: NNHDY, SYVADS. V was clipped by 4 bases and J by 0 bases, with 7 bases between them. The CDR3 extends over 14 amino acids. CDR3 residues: CASSSNTNTGQLYF. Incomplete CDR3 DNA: TGTGCCAGCAGTTCTAACACAAACACCGGGCAGCTCTAC.

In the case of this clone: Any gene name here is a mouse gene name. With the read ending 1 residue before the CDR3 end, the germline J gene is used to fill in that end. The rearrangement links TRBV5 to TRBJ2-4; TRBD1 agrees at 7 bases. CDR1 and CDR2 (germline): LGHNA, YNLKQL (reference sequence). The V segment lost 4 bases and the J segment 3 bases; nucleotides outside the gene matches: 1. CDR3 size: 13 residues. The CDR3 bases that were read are TGTGCCAGCAGCCCGGGACAGCAAAACACCTTGTAC. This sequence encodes CASSPGQQNTLY. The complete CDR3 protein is CASSPGQQNTLYF.

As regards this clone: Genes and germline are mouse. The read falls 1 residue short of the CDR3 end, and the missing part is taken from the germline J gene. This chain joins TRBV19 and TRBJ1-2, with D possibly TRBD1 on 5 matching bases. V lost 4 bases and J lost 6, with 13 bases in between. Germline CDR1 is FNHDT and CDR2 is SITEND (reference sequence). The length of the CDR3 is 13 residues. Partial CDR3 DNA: TGTGCCAGCAGTCTTCCTTCAGGGCCCGACTACACC. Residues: CASSLPSGPDYT. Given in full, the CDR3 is CASSLPSGPDYTF.

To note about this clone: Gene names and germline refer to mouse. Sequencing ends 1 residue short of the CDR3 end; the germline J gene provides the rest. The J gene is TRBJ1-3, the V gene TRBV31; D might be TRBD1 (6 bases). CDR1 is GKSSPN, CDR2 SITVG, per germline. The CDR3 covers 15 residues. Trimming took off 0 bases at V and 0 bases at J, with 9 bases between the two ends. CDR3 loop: CAWSLGQNSGNTLYF. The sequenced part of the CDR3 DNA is TGTGCCTGGAGTCTGGGACAAAATTCTGGAAATACGCTCTAT.

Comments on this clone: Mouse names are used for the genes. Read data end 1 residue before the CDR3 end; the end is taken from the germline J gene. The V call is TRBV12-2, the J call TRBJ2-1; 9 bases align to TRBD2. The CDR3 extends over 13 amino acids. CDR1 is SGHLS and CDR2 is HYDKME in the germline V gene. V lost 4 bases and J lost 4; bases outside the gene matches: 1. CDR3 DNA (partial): TGTGCCAGCTCCGGGACTGGGTATGCTGAGCAGTTC. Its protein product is CASSGTGYAEQF. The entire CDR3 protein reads CASSGTGYAEQFF.

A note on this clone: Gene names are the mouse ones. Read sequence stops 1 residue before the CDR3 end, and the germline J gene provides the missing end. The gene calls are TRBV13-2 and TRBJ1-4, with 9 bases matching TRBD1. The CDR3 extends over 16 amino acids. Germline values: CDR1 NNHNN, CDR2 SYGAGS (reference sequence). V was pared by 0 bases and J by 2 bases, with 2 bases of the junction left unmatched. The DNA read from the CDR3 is TGTGCCAGCGGTGATGCGGGGACAGGGTCCAACGAAAGATTATTT. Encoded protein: CASGDAGTGSNERLF. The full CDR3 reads CASGDAGTGSNERLFF.

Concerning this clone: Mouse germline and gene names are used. CDR3 region: CASSDRWGQNTLYF. CDR3 DNA, as far as it was read: TGTGCCAGCAGTGATCGGTGGGGGCAAAACACCTTGTAC. J is TRBJ2-4 and V is TRBV13-3, with D tentatively TRBD2 (6 bases). The read ends 1 residue before the CDR3 terminus; that terminus is restored from the germline J gene. There are 14 residues in the CDR3. V was clipped by 1 base and J by 3 bases, with 9 bases between them. From germline, CDR1 is NNHDY and CDR2 SYVADS.

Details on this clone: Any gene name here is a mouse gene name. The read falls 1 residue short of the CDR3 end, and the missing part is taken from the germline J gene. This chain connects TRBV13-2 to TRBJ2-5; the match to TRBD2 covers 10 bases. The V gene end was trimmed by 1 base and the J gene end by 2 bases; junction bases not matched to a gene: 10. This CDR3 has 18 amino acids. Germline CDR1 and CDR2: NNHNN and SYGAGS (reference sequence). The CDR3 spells CASGDIPGGARSQDTQYF. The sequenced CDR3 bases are TGTGCCAGCGGTGATATTCCTGGGGGGGCGCGGAGCCAAGACACCCAGTAC.

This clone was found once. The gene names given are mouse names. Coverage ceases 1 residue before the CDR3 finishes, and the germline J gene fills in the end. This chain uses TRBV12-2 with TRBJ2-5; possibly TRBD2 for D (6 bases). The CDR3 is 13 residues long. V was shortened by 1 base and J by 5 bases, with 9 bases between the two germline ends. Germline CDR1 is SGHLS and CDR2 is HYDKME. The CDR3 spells CASSLPGGDTQYF. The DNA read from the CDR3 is TGTGCCAGCTCTCTGCCGGGGGGAGACACCCAGTAC.

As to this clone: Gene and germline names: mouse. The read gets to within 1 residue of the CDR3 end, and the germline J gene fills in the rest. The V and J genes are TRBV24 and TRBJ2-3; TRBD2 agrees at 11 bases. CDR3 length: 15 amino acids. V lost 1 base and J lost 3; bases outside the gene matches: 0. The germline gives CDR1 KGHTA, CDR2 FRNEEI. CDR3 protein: CASSLWTGGAETLYF. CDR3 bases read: TGTGCCAGCAGTCTGTGGACTGGGGGGGCAGAAACGCTGTAT.

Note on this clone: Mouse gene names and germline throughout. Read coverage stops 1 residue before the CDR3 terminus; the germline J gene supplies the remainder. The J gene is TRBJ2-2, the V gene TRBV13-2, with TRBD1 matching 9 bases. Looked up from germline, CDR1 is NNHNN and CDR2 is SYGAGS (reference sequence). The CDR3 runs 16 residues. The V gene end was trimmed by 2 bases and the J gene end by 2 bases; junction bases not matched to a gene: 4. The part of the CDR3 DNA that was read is TGTGCCAGCGGTGAGAGAGACAGGGGGAACACCGGGCAGCTCTAC. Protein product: CASGERDRGNTGQLY. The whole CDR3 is CASGERDRGNTGQLYF.

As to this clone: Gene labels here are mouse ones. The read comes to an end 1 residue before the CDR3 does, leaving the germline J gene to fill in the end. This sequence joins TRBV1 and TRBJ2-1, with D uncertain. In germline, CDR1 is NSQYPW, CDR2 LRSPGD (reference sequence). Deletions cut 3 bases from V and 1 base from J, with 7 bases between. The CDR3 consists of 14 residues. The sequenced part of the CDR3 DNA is TGCACCTGCAGTGCTCTGGAGAACTATGCTGAGCAGTTC. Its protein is CTCSALENYAEQF. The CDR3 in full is CTCSALENYAEQFF.

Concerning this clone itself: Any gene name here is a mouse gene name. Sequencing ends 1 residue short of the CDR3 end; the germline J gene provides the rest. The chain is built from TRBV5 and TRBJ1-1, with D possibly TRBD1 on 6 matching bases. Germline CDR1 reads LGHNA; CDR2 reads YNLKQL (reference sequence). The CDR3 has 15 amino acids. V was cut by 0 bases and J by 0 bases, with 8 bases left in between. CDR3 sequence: CASSQDRTANTEVFF. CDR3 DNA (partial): TGTGCCAGCAGCCAAGATAGGACAGCAAACACAGAAGTCTTC.

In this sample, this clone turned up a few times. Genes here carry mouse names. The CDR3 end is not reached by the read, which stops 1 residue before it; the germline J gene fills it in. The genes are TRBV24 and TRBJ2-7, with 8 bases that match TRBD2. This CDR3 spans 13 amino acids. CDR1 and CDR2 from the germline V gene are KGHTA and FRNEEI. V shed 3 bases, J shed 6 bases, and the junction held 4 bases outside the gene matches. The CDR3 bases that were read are TGTGCCAGCAGTCTCGGGGGGGCGGGTGAACAGTAC. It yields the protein CASSLGGAGEQY. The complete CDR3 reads CASSLGGAGEQYF.

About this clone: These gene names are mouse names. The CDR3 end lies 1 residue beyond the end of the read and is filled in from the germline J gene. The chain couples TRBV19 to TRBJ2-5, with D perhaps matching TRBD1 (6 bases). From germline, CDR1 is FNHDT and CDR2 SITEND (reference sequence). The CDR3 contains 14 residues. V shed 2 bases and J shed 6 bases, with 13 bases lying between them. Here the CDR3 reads CASSIRTAHDTQYF. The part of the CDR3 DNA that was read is TGTGCCAGCAGTATCCGGACAGCCCATGACACCCAGTAC.